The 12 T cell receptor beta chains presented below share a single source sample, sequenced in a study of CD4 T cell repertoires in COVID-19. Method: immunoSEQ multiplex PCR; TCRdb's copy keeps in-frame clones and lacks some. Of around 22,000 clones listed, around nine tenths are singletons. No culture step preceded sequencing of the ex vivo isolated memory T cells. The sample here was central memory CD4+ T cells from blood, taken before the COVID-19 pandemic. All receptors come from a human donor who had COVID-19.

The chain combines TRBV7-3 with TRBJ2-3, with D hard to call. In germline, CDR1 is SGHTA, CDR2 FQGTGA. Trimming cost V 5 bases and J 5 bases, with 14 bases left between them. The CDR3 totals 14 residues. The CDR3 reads CASSPSNSGDTQYF. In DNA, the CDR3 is TGTGCCAGCAGCCCCTCAAATAGTGGAGATACGCAGTATTTT.

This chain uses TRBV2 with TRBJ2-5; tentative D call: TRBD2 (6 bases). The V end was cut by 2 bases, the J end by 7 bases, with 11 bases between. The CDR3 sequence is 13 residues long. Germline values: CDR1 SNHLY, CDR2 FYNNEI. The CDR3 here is CASSELRDGTQYF. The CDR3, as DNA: TGTGCCAGCAGTGAATTGCGGGACGGGACCCAGTACTTC.

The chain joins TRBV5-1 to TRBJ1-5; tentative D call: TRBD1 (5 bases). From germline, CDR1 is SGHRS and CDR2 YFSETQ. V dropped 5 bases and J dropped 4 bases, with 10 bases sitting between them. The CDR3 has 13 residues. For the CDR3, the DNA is TGCGCCAGCAGATCCGACAGTAATCAGCCCCAGCATTTT. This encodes CASRSDSNQPQHF.

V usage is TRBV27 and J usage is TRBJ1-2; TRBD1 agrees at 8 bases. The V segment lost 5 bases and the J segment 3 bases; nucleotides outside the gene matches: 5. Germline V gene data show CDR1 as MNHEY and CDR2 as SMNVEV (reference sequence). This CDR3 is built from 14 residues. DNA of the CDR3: TGTGCCAGCAGTCAGGGGGCTGTCGACTATGGCTACACCTTC. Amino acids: CASSQGAVDYGYTF.

The CDR3 is CASSLSRQVEAFF. In nucleotides, the CDR3 is TGTGCCAGCAGCTTATCCCGACAGGTTGAAGCTTTCTTT. The chain is built from TRBV7-2 and TRBJ1-1; D is possibly TRBD1 (6 bases). The V and J ends lost 2 bases and 7 bases respectively, with 11 bases between them. CDR3 length equals 13 residues. The germline gives CDR1 SGHTA, CDR2 FQGNSA. Combining the CDR3 with reference TRBV7-2 and TRBJ1-1 gives the whole variable domain GAGVSQSPSNKVTEKGKDVELRCDPISGHTALYWYRQSLGQGLEFLIYFQGNSAPDKSGLPSDRFSAERTGGSVSTLTIQRTQQEDSAVYLCASSLSRQVEAFFGQGTRLTVV.

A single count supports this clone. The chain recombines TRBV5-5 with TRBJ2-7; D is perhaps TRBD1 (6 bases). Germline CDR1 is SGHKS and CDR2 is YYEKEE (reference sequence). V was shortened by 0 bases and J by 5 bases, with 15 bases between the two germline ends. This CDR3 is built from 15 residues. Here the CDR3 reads CASSLVGRGRDEQYF. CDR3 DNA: TGTGCCAGCAGCTTGGTCGGCAGGGGCAGGGACGAGCAGTACTTC. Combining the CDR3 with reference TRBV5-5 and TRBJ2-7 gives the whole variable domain DAGVTQSPTHLIKTRGQQVTLRCSPISGHKSVSWYQQVLGQGPQFIFQYYEKEERGRGNFPDRFSARQFPNYSSELNVNALLLGDSALYLCASSLVGRGRDEQYFGPGTRLTVT.

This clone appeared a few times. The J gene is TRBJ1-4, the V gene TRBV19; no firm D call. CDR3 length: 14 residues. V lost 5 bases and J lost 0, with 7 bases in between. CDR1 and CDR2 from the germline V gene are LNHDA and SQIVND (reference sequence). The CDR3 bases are TGTGCCAGTAGTGTTCTTGCAACTAATGAAAAACTGTTTTTT. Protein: CASSVLATNEKLFF.

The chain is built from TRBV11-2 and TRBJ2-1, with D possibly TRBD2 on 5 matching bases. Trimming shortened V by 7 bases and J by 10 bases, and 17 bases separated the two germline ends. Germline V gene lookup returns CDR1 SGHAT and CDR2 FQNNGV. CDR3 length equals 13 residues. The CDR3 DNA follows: TGTGCCAGCACCCCGAGTGTAGCGCACGAGCAGTTCTTC. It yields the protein CASTPSVAHEQFF.

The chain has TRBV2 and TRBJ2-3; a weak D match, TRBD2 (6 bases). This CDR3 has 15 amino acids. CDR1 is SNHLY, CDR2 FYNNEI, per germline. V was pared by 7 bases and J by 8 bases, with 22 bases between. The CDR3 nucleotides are TGTGCCAGCAAGGGACTGGCGGGGCTGGGAGGTACGCAGTATTTT. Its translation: CASKGLAGLGGTQYF.

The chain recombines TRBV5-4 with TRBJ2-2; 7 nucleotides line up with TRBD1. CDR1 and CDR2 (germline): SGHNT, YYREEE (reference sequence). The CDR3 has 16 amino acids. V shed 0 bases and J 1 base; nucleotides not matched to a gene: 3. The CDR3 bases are TGTGCCAGCAGCTTGGAGGGGGCGGGGAACACCGGGGAGCTGTTTTTT. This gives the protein CASSLEGAGNTGELFF.

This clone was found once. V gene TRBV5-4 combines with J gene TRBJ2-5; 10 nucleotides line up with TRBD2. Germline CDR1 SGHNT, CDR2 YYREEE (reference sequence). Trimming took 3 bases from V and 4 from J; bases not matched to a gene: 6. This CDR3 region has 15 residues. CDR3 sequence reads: CASSSRTSGGETQYF. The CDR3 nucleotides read TGTGCCAGCAGCTCTAGGACTAGCGGCGGAGAGACCCAGTACTTC.

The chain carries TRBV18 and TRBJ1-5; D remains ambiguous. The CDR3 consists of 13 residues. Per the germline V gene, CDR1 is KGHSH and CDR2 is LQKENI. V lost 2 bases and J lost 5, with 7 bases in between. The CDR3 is CASSPIDYQPQHF. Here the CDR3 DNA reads TGTGCCAGCTCACCAATAGACTATCAGCCCCAGCATTTT.